This is a list of T cell receptor beta chains from one sample in a study of stem cell transplantation in POMP-related autoinflammatory disease. Some clones are missing from TCRdb's copy, which holds only in-frame ones; the method was immunoSEQ multiplex PCR. The top ten hold around 2.5% of the sample, which has tens of thousands of clones, around 83% seen once. The starting material was CD4+ T cells from PBMCs, obtained before stem cell transplantation. The receptors originated from a human donor with POMP-related autoinflammation and immune dysregulation (PRAID). Both conserved end residues are part of each CDR3. A D gene is named only where the DNA matches it firmly. Clone size appears in some rows only: once, few, many, or a class for an expanded clone.

abundance	v_gene	j_gene	d_gene	CDR3aa	CDR3nt
once	TRBV14	TRBJ2-1	TRBD1	CASSRRQGVSYNEQFF	TGTGCCAGCAGCCGACGACAGGGGGTATCTTACAATGAGCAGTTCTTC
-	TRBV19	TRBJ2-3	TRBD1	CASTVTPPGQGTDTQYF	TGTGCCAGTACCGTCACCCCTCCGGGACAGGGGACAGATACGCAGTATTTT
-	TRBV6-1	TRBJ1-2	-	CASSEEYGYTF	TGTGCCAGCAGTGAGGAATACGGCTACACCTTC
-	TRBV5-1	TRBJ1-5	-	CASSLSGNQPQHF	TGCGCCAGCAGCTTGTCAGGTAATCAGCCCCAGCATTTT
few	TRBV7-9	TRBJ1-2	TRBD1	CASSASGTERYYGYTF	TGTGCCAGCAGCGCCTCCGGGACAGAAAGGTACTATGGCTACACCTTC
-	TRBV10-3	TRBJ2-5	TRBD2	CAISSGTSGGRAQYF	TGTGCCATCAGTTCCGGGACTAGCGGGGGGCGGGCCCAGTACTTC
-	TRBV4-1	TRBJ2-7	-	CASSALPLGGAMNEQYF	TGCGCCAGCAGCGCTCTTCCTTTAGGGGGGGCAATGAACGAGCAGTACTTC
-	TRBV6-6	TRBJ2-7	TRBD2	CASSAGGAQYF	TGTGCCAGCAGCGCGGGGGGGGCTCAGTACTTC
-	TRBV2	TRBJ1-2	-	CASCEGISGYTF	TGTGCCAGCTGCGAGGGAATTTCTGGCTACACCTTC
-	TRBV7-6	TRBJ2-7	-	CASSQGRHYEQYF	TGTGCCAGCAGCCAAGGCCGCCACTACGAGCAGTACTTC
-	TRBV19	TRBJ1-1	-	CASSRDTFALSTEAFF	TGTGCCAGTAGTAGAGATACCTTCGCGCTGTCCACTGAAGCTTTCTTT
-	TRBV6-5	TRBJ2-5	TRBD1	CASQGDRGPRSTQYF	TGTGCCAGCCAGGGGGACCGGGGACCACGGTCCACCCAGTACTTC
-	TRBV6-5	TRBJ1-1	TRBD1	CASNMGQHTEAFF	TGTGCCAGCAACATGGGACAGCACACTGAAGCTTTCTTT
-	TRBV5-1	TRBJ2-2	TRBD1	CASRILQGASTGELFF	TGCGCCAGCAGGATTTTACAGGGGGCGAGCACCGGGGAGCTGTTTTTT
few	TRBV19	TRBJ2-2	-	CASSIDQGGELFF	TGTGCCAGTAGTATAGATCAGGGCGGGGAGCTGTTTTTT
-	TRBV6-1	TRBJ1-1	-	CASSVSLGQMNTEAFF	TGTGCCAGCAGTGTGAGTTTGGGGCAGATGAACACTGAAGCTTTCTTT
-	TRBV25-1	TRBJ2-3	-	CASSSVELFTDTQYF	TGTGCCAGCAGTAGCGTCGAGCTGTTCACAGATACGCAGTATTTT
-	TRBV30	TRBJ1-5	-	CAWSVLLGDQPQHF	TGTGCCTGGAGTGTACTCCTAGGGGATCAGCCCCAGCATTTT
-	TRBV6-1	TRBJ1-6	-	CASSEGHGGNSPLHF	TGTGCCAGCAGTGAGGGACATGGTGGGAATTCACCCCTCCACTTT
once	TRBV4-2	TRBJ2-3	-	CASSQDYYQTDTQYF	TGTGCCAGCAGCCAAGATTACTATCAAACAGATACGCAGTATTTT
-	TRBV30	TRBJ2-4	TRBD1	CAFRQGYIQYF	TGTGCGTTCCGACAGGGATACATTCAGTACTTC
-	TRBV6-6	TRBJ2-7	TRBD2	CASNLAEREQYF	TGTGCCAGCAACCTAGCGGAGAGGGAGCAGTACTTC
-	TRBV4-1	TRBJ1-5	TRBD1	CASSQDIVYWGQLNQPQHF	TGCGCCAGCAGCCAAGATATCGTCTATTGGGGACAGCTAAATCAGCCCCAGCATTTT
-	TRBV18	TRBJ2-4	-	CASSPSGTQIAKNIQYF	TGTGCCAGCTCACCCTCCGGGACACAGATAGCCAAAAACATTCAGTACTTC
-	TRBV6-5	TRBJ2-6	-	CASSFQRPGANVLTF	TGTGCCAGCAGTTTCCAAAGACCTGGGGCCAACGTCCTGACTTTC
-	TRBV7-9	TRBJ2-7	-	CASSSYGAHEQYF	TGTGCCAGCAGCTCGTACGGCGCCCACGAGCAGTACTTC
-	TRBV2	TRBJ2-7	-	CASTGGRQPWYEQYF	TGTGCCAGCACGGGTGGGCGACAACCCTGGTACGAGCAGTACTTC
-	TRBV6-1	TRBJ2-7	TRBD1	CASSERLGWTGGTGVAEQYF	TGTGCCAGCAGTGAAAGGTTGGGTTGGACGGGTGGGACAGGGGTGGCCGAGCAGTACTTC
-	TRBV9	TRBJ1-6	TRBD1	CASSVSATGRNSPLHF	TGTGCCAGCAGCGTATCAGCGACAGGGCGTAATTCACCCCTCCACTTT